The clone carrying this TCR beta chain was seen a few times. Expressed TCRB transcripts got sequenced, as all isolated RNA was reverse transcribed. Using immunoSEQ multiplex PCR, the repertoire was profiled, and TCRdb retains in-frame clones only, with some absent. Of hundreds of thousands of clones in the sample, about 14% are singletons; the top ten hold roughly 0.098%. This sample was taken from a study of beta chain features in type 1 diabetes. Per the germline V gene, CDR1 is GTSNPN and CDR2 is SVGIG (reference sequence). V was trimmed by 5 bases and J by 7 bases, leaving 5 bases between them. The CDR3 sequence is 10 residues long.

This sequence joins TRBV30 and TRBJ1-4, with a possible D match to TRBD1 (5 bases). The sequence came from a man younger than 35 in good health. Input material: naive CD4+ T cells from blood. CDR3 sequence reads: CAWGTEKLFF. In nucleotides, the CDR3 is TGTGCCTGGGGGACTGAAAAACTGTTTTTT.